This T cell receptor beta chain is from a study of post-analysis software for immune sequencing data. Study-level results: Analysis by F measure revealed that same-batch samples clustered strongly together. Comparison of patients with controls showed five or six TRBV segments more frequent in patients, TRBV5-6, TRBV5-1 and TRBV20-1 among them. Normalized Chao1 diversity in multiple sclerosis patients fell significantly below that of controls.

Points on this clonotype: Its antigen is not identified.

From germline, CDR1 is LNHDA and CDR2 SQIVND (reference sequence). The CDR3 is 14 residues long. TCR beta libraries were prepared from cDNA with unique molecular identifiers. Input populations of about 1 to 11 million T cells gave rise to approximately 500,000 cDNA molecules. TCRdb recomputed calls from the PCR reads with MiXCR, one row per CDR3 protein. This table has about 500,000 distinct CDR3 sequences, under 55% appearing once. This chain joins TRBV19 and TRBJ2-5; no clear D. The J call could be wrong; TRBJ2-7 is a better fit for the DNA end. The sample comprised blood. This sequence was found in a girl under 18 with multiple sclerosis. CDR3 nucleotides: TGTGCCAGTGCATCCCGACTGACCTCCTACGAGCAGTACTTC. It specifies CASASRLTSYEQYF.